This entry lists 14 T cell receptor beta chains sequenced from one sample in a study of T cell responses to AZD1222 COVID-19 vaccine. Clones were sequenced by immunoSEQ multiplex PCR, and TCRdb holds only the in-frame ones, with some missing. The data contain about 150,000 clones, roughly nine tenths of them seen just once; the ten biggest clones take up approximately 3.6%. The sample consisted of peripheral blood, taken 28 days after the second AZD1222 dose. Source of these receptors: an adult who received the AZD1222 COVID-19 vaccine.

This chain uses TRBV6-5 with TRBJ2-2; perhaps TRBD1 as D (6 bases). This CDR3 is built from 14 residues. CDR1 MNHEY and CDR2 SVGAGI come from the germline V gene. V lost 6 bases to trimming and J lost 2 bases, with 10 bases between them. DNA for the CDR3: TGTGCCAGCAGCGGGACAACAAACACCGGGGAGCTGTTTTTT. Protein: CASSGTTNTGELFF.

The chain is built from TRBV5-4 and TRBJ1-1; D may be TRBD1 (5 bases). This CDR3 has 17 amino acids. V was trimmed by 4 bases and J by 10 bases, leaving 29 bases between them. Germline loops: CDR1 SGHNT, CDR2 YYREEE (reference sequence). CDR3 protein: CASSPGGPMVGFYGAFF. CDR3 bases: TGTGCCAGCAGCCCGGGGGGACCAATGGTTGGCTTTTATGGAGCTTTCTTT.

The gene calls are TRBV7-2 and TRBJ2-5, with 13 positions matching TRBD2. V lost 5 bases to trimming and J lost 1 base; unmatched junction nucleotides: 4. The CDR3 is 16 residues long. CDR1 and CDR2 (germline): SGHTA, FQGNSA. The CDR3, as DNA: TGTGCCAGCAGCGCGACTAGCGGGGGGATCCAAGAGACCCAGTACTTC. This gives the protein CASSATSGGIQETQYF. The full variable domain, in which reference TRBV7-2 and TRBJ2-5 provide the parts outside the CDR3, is GAGVSQSPSNKVTEKGKDVELRCDPISGHTALYWYRQSLGQGLEFLIYFQGNSAPDKSGLPSDRFSAERTGGSVSTLTIQRTQQEDSAVYLCASSATSGGIQETQYFGPGTRLLVL.

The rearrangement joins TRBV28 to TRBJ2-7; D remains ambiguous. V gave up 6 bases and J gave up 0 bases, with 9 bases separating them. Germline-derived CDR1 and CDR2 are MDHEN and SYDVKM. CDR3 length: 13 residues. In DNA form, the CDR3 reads TGTGCCAGCAGCCCCCTAGTCTCCTACGAGCAGTACTTC. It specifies CASSPLVSYEQYF.

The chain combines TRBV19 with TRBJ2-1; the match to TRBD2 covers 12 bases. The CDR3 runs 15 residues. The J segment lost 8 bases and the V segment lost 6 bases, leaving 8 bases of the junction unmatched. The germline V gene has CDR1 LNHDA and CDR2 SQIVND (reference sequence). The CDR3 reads CASRPTSGRMYEQFF. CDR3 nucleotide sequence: TGTGCCAGTAGACCGACTAGCGGGAGAATGTATGAGCAGTTCTTC.

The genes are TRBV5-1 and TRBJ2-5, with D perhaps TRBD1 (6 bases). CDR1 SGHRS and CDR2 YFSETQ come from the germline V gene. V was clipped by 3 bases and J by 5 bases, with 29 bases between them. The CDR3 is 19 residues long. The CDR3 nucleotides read TGCGCCAGCAGCTGGCCCCGGACAGAGGTACCCTTACGCCAGGAGACCCAGTACTTC. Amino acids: CASSWPRTEVPLRQETQYF.

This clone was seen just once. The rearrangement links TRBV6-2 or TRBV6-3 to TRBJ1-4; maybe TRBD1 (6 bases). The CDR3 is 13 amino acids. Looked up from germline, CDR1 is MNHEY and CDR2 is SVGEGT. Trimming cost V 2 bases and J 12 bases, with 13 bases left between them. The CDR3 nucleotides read TGTGCCAGCAGTTACGGCAGGGGTGATGAACTGTTTTTT. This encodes CASSYGRGDELFF.

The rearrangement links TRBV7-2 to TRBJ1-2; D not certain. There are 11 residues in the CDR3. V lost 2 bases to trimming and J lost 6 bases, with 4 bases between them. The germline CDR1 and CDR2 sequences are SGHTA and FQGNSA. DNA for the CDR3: TGTGCCAGCAGCTTACAGGATGGCTACACCTTC. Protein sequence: CASSLQDGYTF.

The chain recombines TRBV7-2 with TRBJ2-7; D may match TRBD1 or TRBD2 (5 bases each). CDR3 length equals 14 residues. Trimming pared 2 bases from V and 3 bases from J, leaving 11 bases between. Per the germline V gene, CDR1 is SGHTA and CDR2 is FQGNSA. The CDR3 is CASSLRDLLYEQYF. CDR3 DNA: TGTGCCAGCAGCTTACGGGACCTTCTCTACGAGCAGTACTTC.

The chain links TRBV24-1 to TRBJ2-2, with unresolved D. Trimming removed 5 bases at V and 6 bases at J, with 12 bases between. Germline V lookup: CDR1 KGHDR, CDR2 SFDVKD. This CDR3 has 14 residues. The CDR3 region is CATSGESPPGELFF. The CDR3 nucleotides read TGTGCCACCAGTGGGGAAAGCCCACCCGGGGAGCTGTTTTTT.

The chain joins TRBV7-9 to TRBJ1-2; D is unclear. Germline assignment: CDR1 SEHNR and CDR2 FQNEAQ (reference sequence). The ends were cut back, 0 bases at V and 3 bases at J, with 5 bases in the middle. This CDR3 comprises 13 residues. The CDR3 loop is CASSLADDYGYTF. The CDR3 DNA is TGTGCCAGCAGCTTAGCTGACGACTATGGCTACACCTTC.

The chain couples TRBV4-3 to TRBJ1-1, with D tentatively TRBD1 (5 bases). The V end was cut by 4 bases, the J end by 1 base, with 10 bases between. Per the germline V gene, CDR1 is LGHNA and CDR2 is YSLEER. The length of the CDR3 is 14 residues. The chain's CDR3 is CASSLGAGNTEAFF. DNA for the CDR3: TGCGCCAGCAGCCTAGGGGCGGGGAACACTGAAGCTTTCTTT.

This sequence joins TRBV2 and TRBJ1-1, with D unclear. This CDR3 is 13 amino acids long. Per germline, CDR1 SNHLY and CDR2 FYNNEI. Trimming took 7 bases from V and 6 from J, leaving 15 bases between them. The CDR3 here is CASTPEGPPEAFF. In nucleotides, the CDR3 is TGTGCCAGCACTCCTGAAGGGCCCCCTGAAGCTTTCTTT.

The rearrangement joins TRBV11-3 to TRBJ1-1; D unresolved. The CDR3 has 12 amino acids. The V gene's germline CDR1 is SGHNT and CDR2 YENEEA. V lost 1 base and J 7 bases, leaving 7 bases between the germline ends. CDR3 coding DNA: TGTGCCAGCAGCTTAGTCGCCAGTGAAGCTTTCTTT. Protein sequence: CASSLVASEAFF.